A selection of T cell receptor beta chains follows, all from one sample in a study of T cells in Graves' hyperthyroidism and ophthalmopathy. In TCRdb, the multiplex PCR reads were re-called with MiXCR into one record per CDR3 protein. This repertoire shows hundreds of thousands of distinct CDR3 sequences, approximately 25% found once; its top ten account for around 11%. Specimen: blood. These TCRs come from a woman aged 30 to 39 with Graves' ophthalmopathy. CDR3s include the opening cysteine and the closing phenylalanine or tryptophan. The order of the fields is V gene, clone size, D gene, J gene, CDR3 DNA, CDR3 protein. The D gene is left open where the match is weak. Not every row has a clone size; where given, it reads once, few, many or a size class.

>TRBV6-1|-|TRBD1|TRBJ2-3
TGTGCCAGCACCCCGGGACAGGGGTGGGATACGCAGTATTTT
CASTPGQGWDTQYF
>TRBV30|many|TRBD1|TRBJ1-5
TGTGCCCACTCTAAAGGACAGGGCCAGCCCCAGCATTTT
CAHSKGQGQPQHF
>TRBV28|few|TRBD2|TRBJ2-7
TGTGCCAGCAGTCCGGGACTAGCGGGAGAATCCTACGAGCAGTACTTC
CASSPGLAGESYEQYF
>TRBV12-3/TRBV12-4|many|-|TRBJ2-7
TGTGCCAGCAGCTTACAGGGTAGCTACGAGCAGTACTTC
CASSLQGSYEQYF
>TRBV20-1|many|TRBD1|TRBJ2-5
TGCAGTGCGCCGGACAGGGGGCGAAACGAAGAGACCCAGTACTTC
CSAPDRGRNEETQYF
>TRBV6-1|-|-|TRBJ1-1
TGTGCCAGCAGACATCACCCAGGGGACGTTGACACTGAAGCTTTCTTT
CASRHHPGDVDTEAFF
>TRBV29-1|many|-|TRBJ2-7
TGCAGCGTGGAGGGACACGATTACGAGCAGTACTTC
CSVEGHDYEQYF
>TRBV5-6|many|-|TRBJ2-7
TGTGCCAGCAGCTTGGGAGGCTATCATTACGAGCAGTACTTC
CASSLGGYHYEQYF
>TRBV12-3/TRBV12-4|many|TRBD1|TRBJ1-1
TGTGCCAGCAGTTTGGATACAGGGGGTGAAGCTTTCTTT
CASSLDTGGEAFF
>TRBV30|-|-|TRBJ2-2
TGTGCCTGGAGACAGGCCGGGGAGCTGTTTTTT
CAWRQAGELFF
>TRBV6-5|many|-|TRBJ2-6
TGTGCCGCCGGGGAAAGCGGTGGGGCCAACGTCCTGACTTTC
CAAGESGGANVLTF
>TRBV6-5|once|-|TRBJ2-5
TGTGCCAGCAGTTATGCTTATCGGGGGCCAGCGTCCCAGTACTTC
CASSYAYRGPASQYF
>TRBV6-1|many|-|TRBJ1-1
TGTGCCAGCAGCGACCCCCTTCAGGGCAACACTGAAGCTTTCTTT
CASSDPLQGNTEAFF
>TRBV15|many|TRBD1|TRBJ2-7
TGTGCCACCAAGACAGGGGGTCAGGGCGAGCAGTACTTC
CATKTGGQGEQYF
>TRBV28|many|-|TRBJ1-2
TGTGCCAGCAGTTTAGACTCTAGACCTTCCGGCTACACCTTC
CASSLDSRPSGYTF
>TRBV7-9|-|TRBD1|TRBJ2-2
TGTGCCAGCAGCCCCCGGACAGGGAAGTTCCGGGAGCTGTTTTTT
CASSPRTGKFRELFF
>TRBV20-1|-|TRBD2|TRBJ2-5
TGCAGTGCTAGGGAGCGGGAGGGGCAAGAGACCCAGTACTTC
CSAREREGQETQYF
>TRBV18|many|-|TRBJ1-5
TGTGCCAGCTCACCATTAGGGCAGGGGTCGGGTCAGCCCCAGCATTTT
CASSPLGQGSGQPQHF
>TRBV5-1|many|-|TRBJ2-7
TGCGCCAGCAGCTCCAGGGGGGCCTACGAGCAGTACTTC
CASSSRGAYEQYF
>TRBV19|many|TRBD1|TRBJ1-5
TGTGCCAGTAGTCAGTCCGGGACAGCCGTCAATCAGCCCCAGCATTTT
CASSQSGTAVNQPQHF
>TRBV3-1|many|-|TRBJ2-7
TGTGCCAGCAGCCAAGCAGTCGAGCAGTACTTC
CASSQAVEQYF
>TRBV5-1|many|-|TRBJ2-7
TGTGCCAGCAGTAACAGCTACGAGCAGTACTTC
CASSNSYEQYF
>TRBV6-1|many|-|TRBJ1-1
TGTGCCAGCAGTGCCCCCAGTGTCACTGAAGCTTTCTTT
CASSAPSVTEAFF
>TRBV12-3/TRBV12-4|-|TRBD2|TRBJ2-5
TGTGCCAGCAGTCCCTCCGGACTAGCGGGAGAGACCCAGTACTTC
CASSPSGLAGETQYF
>TRBV6-4|many|TRBD1|TRBJ2-2
TGTGCCAGCAGCCCCGGGACAGACTACGCGAACACCGGGGAGCTGTTTTTT
CASSPGTDYANTGELFF
>TRBV20-1|few|-|TRBJ2-5
TGCAGTGCCCCTTCCGATTGGGGCCAGGGGTCAACGGAGACCCAGTACTTC
CSAPSDWGQGSTETQYF
>TRBV9|many|-|TRBJ1-1
TGTGCCAGCAGCGTACAGGCCAACACTGAAGCTTTCTTT
CASSVQANTEAFF
>TRBV4-1|-|-|TRBJ1-1
TGCGCCAGCAGCCATCCCTCTCGTAAAGGGGCGAACACTGAAGCTTTCTTT
CASSHPSRKGANTEAFF
>TRBV6-1|-|-|TRBJ1-1
TGTGCCAGCAGACCCGAAGTGAACACTGAAGCTTTCTTT
CASRPEVNTEAFF
>TRBV11-2|many|-|TRBJ2-6
TGTGCCAGCAGCTCCGTCCTCTCTGGGGCCAACGTCCTGACTTTC
CASSSVLSGANVLTF
>TRBV19|many|TRBD1|TRBJ1-5
TGTGCCAGCACGACAGGGCGGGAGGGTCAGCCCCAGCATTTT
CASTTGREGQPQHF
>TRBV20-1|many|-|TRBJ1-1
TGCAGTGCTAGTGTTCCCTTCTTAGGTGACACTGAAGCTTTCTTT
CSASVPFLGDTEAFF
>TRBV6-5|few|TRBD1|TRBJ1-3
TGTGCCAGCAGTTCCCGGCCCGGCAGGGGGCATGGAAACACCATATATTTT
CASSSRPGRGHGNTIYF
>TRBV19|many|-|TRBJ1-2
TGTGCCAGTAGTAACACGGACAGCCTCAACTATGGCTACACCTTC
CASSNTDSLNYGYTF
>TRBV3-1|-|-|TRBJ2-5
TGTGCCAGCAGCCAAGCCAAAGCAGGGTACCAAGAGACCCAGTACTTC
CASSQAKAGYQETQYF
>TRBV27|many|-|TRBJ1-1
TGTGCCAGCAGTTTAAGGGGGGGGGGCACACCTGAAGCTTTCTTT
CASSLRGGGTPEAFF
>TRBV3-1|few|-|TRBJ2-7
TGTGCCAGCAGCCAGGCCAGGGGAGGGTACGAGCAGTACTTC
CASSQARGGYEQYF